Each of the 26 T cell receptor beta chains below was sequenced from the same sample in a study of OX40 agonist ivuxolimab in advanced cancers. The data were produced by immunoSEQ multiplex PCR, yet TCRdb's version contains in-frame clones alone and is incomplete. The table has roughly 59,000 clones, approximately 80% seen once. The sequences come from CD4+ or CD8+ T cells sorted from blood, collected in a trial of the OX40 agonist ivuxolimab. These receptors all stem from an adult with an advanced solid tumor such as melanoma, head and neck, liver or kidney cancer.

The rearrangement joins TRBV9 to TRBJ2-1; 9 bases fit TRBD2. The CDR3 totals 17 residues. V was pared by 0 bases and J by 0 bases, with 4 bases of the junction left unmatched. Germline CDR1 reads SGDLS; CDR2 reads YYNGEE. CDR3 bases: TGTGCCAGCAGCGTAGAGAAACTAGCGGGCTCCTACAATGAGCAGTTCTTC. Protein: CASSVEKLAGSYNEQFF.

This clone came up a few times. The chain employs TRBV30 and TRBJ2-7; 8 bases agree with TRBD1. The CDR3 runs to 14 residues. Germline V lookup: CDR1 GTSNPN, CDR2 SVGIG (reference sequence). After removal of 0 bases from V and 2 bases from J, the junction contained 3 bases not matched to a gene. CDR3 sequence: CAWSVGTGAYEQYF. Here the CDR3 DNA reads TGTGCCTGGAGTGTCGGGACAGGAGCCTACGAGCAGTACTTC.

The V call is TRBV11-2, the J call TRBJ2-3; no clear D. The CDR3 contains 11 residues. V was shortened by 6 bases and J by 2 bases, with 3 bases between the two germline ends. Germline CDR1 SGHAT, CDR2 FQNNGV. The CDR3 nucleotides read TGTGCCAGCAGGACCACAGATACGCAGTATTTT. This codes for CASRTTDTQYF.

The chain is built from TRBV19 and TRBJ1-4, with D possibly matching TRBD1 (5 bases). The V end lost 7 bases, the J end lost 13 bases, and 22 bases lay between the germline ends. The CDR3 extends over 14 amino acids. The germline V gene has CDR1 LNHDA and CDR2 SQIVND (reference sequence). The CDR3: CASTPAGLENGLFF. The CDR3 DNA reads as TGTGCCAGTACCCCCGCAGGGTTAGAGAATGGACTGTTTTTT.

This chain links TRBV7-2 with TRBJ2-7; D gene ambiguous. Germline values: CDR1 SGHTA, CDR2 FQGNSA. The CDR3 has 13 amino acids. Trimming removed 2 bases from V and 2 bases from J, with 7 bases in between. The chain's CDR3 is CASSLLVAYEQYF. CDR3 coding DNA: TGTGCCAGCAGCTTACTTGTGGCCTACGAGCAGTACTTC.

This clone was observed once. The V call is TRBV5-4, the J call TRBJ2-7; 8 nucleotides line up with TRBD2. V shed 5 bases, J shed 2 bases, and the junction held 9 bases outside the gene matches. The CDR3 runs 15 residues. Looked up from germline, CDR1 is SGHNT and CDR2 is YYREEE (reference sequence). DNA for the CDR3: TGTGCCAGCAGATCCGGGACTAGAGATCCCTACGAGCAGTACTTC. Protein: CASRSGTRDPYEQYF.

V is TRBV7-9 and J is TRBJ2-5; the D is unclear. Germline lookup yields CDR1 SEHNR and CDR2 FQNEAQ (reference sequence). V lost 5 bases to trimming and J lost 1 base, with 11 bases between them. The CDR3 consists of 14 residues. The CDR3 DNA is TGTGCCAGCAGCCCAGACACCTTCCAAGAGACCCAGTACTTC. The encoded protein is CASSPDTFQETQYF.

This chain uses TRBV7-2 with TRBJ2-1, with a tentative D call TRBD2 (6 bases). CDR1 and CDR2 from the germline V gene are SGHTA and FQGNSA. CDR3 length equals 14 residues. V was clipped by 3 bases and J by 6 bases, with 12 bases between them. The CDR3 nucleotides are TGTGCCAGCAGCTTCGGGGGACTCGGCAATGAGCAGTTCTTC. Translating gives CASSFGGLGNEQFF. The full variable domain, with the rest looked up from reference TRBV7-2 and TRBJ2-1, is GAGVSQSPSNKVTEKGKDVELRCDPISGHTALYWYRQSLGQGLEFLIYFQGNSAPDKSGLPSDRFSAERTGGSVSTLTIQRTQQEDSAVYLCASSFGGLGNEQFFGPGTRLTVL.

This clone appeared once. The rearrangement uses TRBV28 and TRBJ2-5; no reliable D call. V lost 1 base and J lost 5, with 11 bases in between. The CDR3 is made up of 14 amino acids. The germline V gene encodes CDR1 MDHEN and CDR2 SYDVKM. The CDR3: CASSLYGRAETQYF. In nucleotides, the CDR3 is TGTGCCAGCAGTTTATATGGTAGGGCGGAGACCCAGTACTTC.

This chain joins TRBV15 and TRBJ2-1; 10 bases are shared with TRBD1. The V segment lost 5 bases and the J segment 3 bases; nucleotides outside the gene matches: 4. The V gene's germline CDR1 is LNHNV and CDR2 YYDKDF (reference sequence). The length of the CDR3 is 15 residues. The CDR3 region is CATSRDRGNYNEQFF. Here the CDR3 DNA reads TGTGCCACCAGCCGGGACAGGGGAAACTACAATGAGCAGTTCTTC.

J is TRBJ2-1 and V is TRBV28; TRBD1 matches at 8 bases. The CDR3 covers 15 residues. V lost 7 bases and J lost 2; bases outside the gene matches: 7. Germline V CDR1 and CDR2: MDHEN, SYDVKM. CDR3 sequence: CASTLGQGPYNEQFF. The CDR3 nucleotides are TGTGCCAGCACCTTAGGACAGGGACCCTACAATGAGCAGTTCTTC.

CDR3 sequence: CASGRGGSTDTQYF. In DNA form, the CDR3 reads TGTGCCAGCGGACGGGGGGGGAGCACAGATACGCAGTATTTT. The gene calls are TRBV11-2 and TRBJ2-3, with 8 bases lining up with TRBD2. With V trimmed by 8 bases and J by 0 bases, 4 bases remained unmatched. Germline loops: CDR1 SGHAT, CDR2 FQNNGV. This CDR3 has 14 amino acids.

This clone was detected a few times. This rearrangement joins TRBV5-1 to TRBJ2-2; 11 bases align to TRBD1. Germline V gene lookup returns CDR1 SGHRS and CDR2 YFSETQ. The V and J ends lost 3 bases and 7 bases, in that order; junction bases with no gene match: 5. The CDR3 totals 15 residues. The CDR3 protein is CASSSLGTGGGELFF. In DNA, the CDR3 is TGCGCCAGCAGCTCCCTCGGGACAGGGGGCGGGGAGCTGTTTTTT.

The chain carries TRBV5-1 and TRBJ1-1; D possibly corresponds to TRBD1 (6 bases). V was pared by 3 bases and J by 0 bases, with 12 bases between. This CDR3 is 15 amino acids long. Germline CDR1 is SGHRS and CDR2 is YFSETQ. CDR3 residues: CASSSDRYVNTEAFF. The CDR3 DNA reads as TGCGCCAGCAGCTCCGACAGGTATGTGAACACTGAAGCTTTCTTT.

In its sample, this clone was seen a few times. The gene calls are TRBV27 and TRBJ1-1, with 8 bases lining up with TRBD1. Germline CDR1 MNHEY, CDR2 SMNVEV (reference sequence). This CDR3 has 14 residues. V was pared by 7 bases and J by 0 bases, with 4 bases of the junction left unmatched. DNA of the CDR3: TGTGCCAGCAACCGCAGGGGGCTGAACACTGAAGCTTTCTTT. The encoded protein is CASNRRGLNTEAFF.

The rearrangement links TRBV18 to TRBJ2-7; weak D call: TRBD2 (5 bases). The V gene's germline CDR1 is KGHSH and CDR2 LQKENI. V was cut by 3 bases and J by 7 bases, with 10 bases left in between. CDR3 length: 12 residues. CDR3 bases: TGTGCCAGCTCACCGCTACTAGGTGAGCAGTACTTC. Translated, it gives CASSPLLGEQYF.

The chain couples TRBV29-1 to TRBJ2-3, with D maybe TRBD2 (5 bases). CDR1 is SQVTM, CDR2 ANQGSEA, per germline. The CDR3 length is 15 residues. V lost 3 bases to trimming and J lost 0 bases, with 13 bases between them. CDR3 bases: TGCAGCGTTGAGGAACGGGAAACTAGCACAGATACGCAGTATTTT. Its translation is CSVEERETSTDTQYF.

The chain joins TRBV2 to TRBJ1-3, with D tentatively TRBD1 (5 bases). The ends were cut back, 3 bases at V and 0 bases at J, with 12 bases in the middle. CDR1 and CDR2 (germline): SNHLY, FYNNEI. The CDR3 is 16 amino acids. CDR3 sequence (DNA): TGTGCCAGCAGTGAGGCAGGGAGGAACTCTGGAAACACCATATATTTT. This sequence encodes CASSEAGRNSGNTIYF.

The chain is built from TRBV6-1 and TRBJ1-3; D gene uncertain. The V end was cut by 9 bases, the J end by 6 bases, with 9 bases between. The CDR3 runs 11 residues. The germline CDR1 and CDR2 sequences are MNHNS and SASEGT. DNA of the CDR3: TGTGCCAGTACACTTCAAAACACCATATATTTT. This codes for CASTLQNTIYF.

J is TRBJ2-1 and V is TRBV7-2; 9 bases match TRBD1. CDR1 is SGHTA and CDR2 is FQGNSA in the germline V gene. The junction had 5 bases not matched to a gene; V was cut back by 4 bases and J by 1 base. The CDR3 extends over 16 amino acids. Here the CDR3 reads CASSSPGQGSYNEQFF. The CDR3 nucleotides read TGTGCCAGCAGCTCTCCGGGACAGGGTTCCTACAATGAGCAGTTCTTC.

This chain connects TRBV6-6 to TRBJ2-5, with 11 bases fitting TRBD1. Germline lookup yields CDR1 MNHNY and CDR2 SVGAGI (reference sequence). The J segment lost 5 bases and the V segment lost 7 bases, leaving 6 bases of the junction unmatched. The CDR3 runs 14 residues. CDR3 protein: CASTGTGGYETQYF. CDR3 bases: TGTGCCAGCACAGGGACAGGGGGATACGAGACCCAGTACTTC.

The chain recombines TRBV6-5 with TRBJ2-7; D is unresolved. The CDR3 is made up of 11 amino acids. Looked up from germline, CDR1 is MNHEY and CDR2 is SVGAGI. Between the trimmed V and J ends, which lost 5 bases and 4 bases, there was a span of 6 bases. CDR3: CASSAGYEQYF. The CDR3 nucleotides are TGTGCCAGCAGTGCCGGTTACGAGCAGTACTTC.

This chain links TRBV30 with TRBJ2-7; 14 positions match TRBD2. The CDR3 length is 14 residues. Germline CDR1 GTSNPN, CDR2 SVGIG (reference sequence). The V and J ends lost 4 bases and 6 bases, in that order; junction bases with no gene match: 5. Here the CDR3 DNA reads TGTGCCTGGACCAGGACTAGCGGGAGGTCCGAGCAGTACTTC. It encodes CAWTRTSGRSEQYF.

The gene calls are TRBV28 and TRBJ2-7; 7 bases fit TRBD2. The germline gives CDR1 MDHEN, CDR2 SYDVKM. This CDR3 is built from 16 residues. J lost 7 bases, V lost 5 bases, and 17 bases had no gene match. The CDR3 DNA is TGTGCCAGCAGTCCCGACGGGGGGACTATTACGGGGGAGCAGTACTTC. Amino acid sequence: CASSPDGGTITGEQYF.

The chain employs TRBV30 and TRBJ1-2; a weak D match, TRBD1 (6 bases). Germline lookup yields CDR1 GTSNPN and CDR2 SVGIG (reference sequence). Trimming removed 5 bases at V and 5 bases at J, with 15 bases between. This CDR3 is 13 amino acids long. The CDR3 loop reads CAWASGTPYGYTF. The CDR3 coding sequence is TGTGCCTGGGCTTCCGGGACACCATATGGCTACACCTTC.

This clone showed up just once. The chain employs TRBV7-9 and TRBJ2-5; 9 positions agree with TRBD1. The germline CDR1 and CDR2 sequences are SEHNR and FQNEAQ (reference sequence). V dropped 1 base and J dropped 4; count of bases not matched to a gene: 1. This CDR3 has 14 residues. The CDR3 reads CASSLGTGVETQYF. The CDR3 DNA is TGTGCCAGCAGCTTAGGGACAGGGGTAGAGACCCAGTACTTC. The full variable domain, with the rest looked up from reference TRBV7-9 and TRBJ2-5, is DTGVSQNPRHKITKRGQNVTFRCDPISEHNRLYWYRQTLGQGPEFLTYFQNEAQLEKSRLLSDRFSAERPKGSFSTLEIQRTEQGDSAMYLCASSLGTGVETQYFGPGTRLLVL.